The rows below give T cell receptor beta chains drawn from one sample of a study of cytomegalovirus exposure and HLA in healthy donors. Method: immunoSEQ multiplex PCR; TCRdb's copy keeps in-frame clones and lacks some. The table records about 140,000 clones, just under 85% of them present only once. The sequenced sample consisted of PBMCs. These receptors all stem from a man between 25 and 39 years old in good health and CMV-seropositive. Both conserved end residues are part of each CDR3. Fields, in order: clone size, J gene, V gene, D gene, CDR3 protein, CDR3 DNA. D genes are given only for firm matches. Only some rows state a clone size, as once, few, many or a class for expanded clones.

clone_size: -
j_call: TRBJ1-1
v_call: TRBV11-3
d_call: -
cdr3_aa: CASSLHQGRAFF
cdr3_nt: TGTGCCAGCAGCTTACATCAGGGAAGAGCTTTCTTT

clone_size: once
j_call: TRBJ1-1
v_call: TRBV6-5
d_call: -
cdr3_aa: CASSYSVQGNTEAFF
cdr3_nt: TGTGCCAGCAGTTACTCGGTACAGGGGAACACTGAAGCTTTCTTT

clone_size: -
j_call: TRBJ2-3
v_call: TRBV5-8
d_call: -
cdr3_aa: CASPRGVSDTQYF
cdr3_nt: TGTGCCAGCCCCCGAGGTGTATCGGATACGCAGTATTTT

clone_size: few
j_call: TRBJ2-1
v_call: TRBV4-1
d_call: -
cdr3_aa: CASSQAYNEQFF
cdr3_nt: TGCGCCAGCAGCCAGGCTTACAATGAGCAGTTCTTC

clone_size: -
j_call: TRBJ1-2
v_call: TRBV10-3
d_call: TRBD1
cdr3_aa: CAVRQGAANYGYTF
cdr3_nt: TGTGCCGTAAGACAGGGGGCAGCTAACTATGGCTACACCTTC

clone_size: -
j_call: TRBJ2-1
v_call: TRBV6-5
d_call: -
cdr3_aa: CASTSGTPQYNEQFF
cdr3_nt: TGTGCCAGCACCAGCGGCACCCCTCAATACAATGAGCAGTTCTTC

clone_size: few
j_call: TRBJ2-5
v_call: TRBV6-4
d_call: TRBD2
cdr3_aa: CASSDTAGDQETQYF
cdr3_nt: TGTGCCAGCAGTGACACAGCGGGGGACCAAGAGACCCAGTACTTC

clone_size: -
j_call: TRBJ2-3
v_call: TRBV18
d_call: TRBD1
cdr3_aa: CASSPSNRGWADTQYF
cdr3_nt: TGTGCCAGCTCACCATCGAACAGGGGCTGGGCAGATACGCAGTATTTT

clone_size: many
j_call: TRBJ1-3
v_call: TRBV10-3
d_call: -
cdr3_aa: CAISDGVSGNTIYF
cdr3_nt: TGTGCCATCAGCGACGGAGTCTCTGGAAACACCATATATTTT

clone_size: -
j_call: TRBJ1-4
v_call: TRBV2
d_call: TRBD1
cdr3_aa: CASSPGQGANEKLFF
cdr3_nt: TGTGCCAGCTCACCGGGACAGGGAGCTAATGAAAAACTGTTTTTT

clone_size: -
j_call: TRBJ2-1
v_call: TRBV7-8
d_call: TRBD1
cdr3_aa: CASSRKTGGSANEQFF
cdr3_nt: TGTGCCAGCAGTCGAAAAACAGGGGGCTCGGCCAATGAGCAGTTCTTC

clone_size: -
j_call: TRBJ2-7
v_call: TRBV18
d_call: -
cdr3_aa: CASSPTQGYEQYF
cdr3_nt: TGTGCCAGCTCACCAACACAGGGCTACGAGCAGTACTTC

clone_size: once
j_call: TRBJ2-3
v_call: TRBV9
d_call: TRBD2
cdr3_aa: CASSVGPLAGGTDTQYF
cdr3_nt: TGTGCCAGCAGCGTAGGACCACTAGCGGGGGGGACAGATACGCAGTATTTT

clone_size: -
j_call: TRBJ1-4
v_call: TRBV27
d_call: -
cdr3_aa: CASSRTYREEKLFF
cdr3_nt: TGTGCCAGCAGTCGGACCTACCGGGAAGAAAAACTGTTTTTT

clone_size: -
j_call: TRBJ1-5
v_call: TRBV28
d_call: -
cdr3_aa: CASRTGLRNQPQHF
cdr3_nt: TGTGCCAGCAGAACAGGGTTACGCAATCAGCCCCAGCATTTT

clone_size: -
j_call: TRBJ2-1
v_call: TRBV10-2
d_call: TRBD2
cdr3_aa: CASSGLAGGRTNEQFF
cdr3_nt: TGCGCCAGCAGTGGGCTAGCGGGGGGGCGGACCAATGAGCAGTTCTTC

clone_size: -
j_call: TRBJ2-7
v_call: TRBV19
d_call: -
cdr3_aa: CASSHGGREQYF
cdr3_nt: TGTGCCAGTAGTCACGGGGGGCGCGAGCAGTACTTC

clone_size: -
j_call: TRBJ2-4
v_call: TRBV2
d_call: TRBD1
cdr3_aa: CASSETGIRNIQYF
cdr3_nt: TGTGCCAGCAGTGAGACAGGGATACGGAACATTCAGTACTTC

clone_size: -
j_call: TRBJ1-5
v_call: TRBV19
d_call: TRBD1
cdr3_aa: CASTEGRTGGSNQPQHF
cdr3_nt: TGTGCCAGTACCGAAGGGAGGACAGGCGGTAGCAATCAGCCCCAGCATTTT

clone_size: -
j_call: TRBJ2-7
v_call: TRBV5-6
d_call: -
cdr3_aa: CASSSQHGGYEQYF
cdr3_nt: TGTGCCAGCAGCTCCCAACACGGAGGGTACGAGCAGTACTTC

clone_size: few
j_call: TRBJ2-7
v_call: TRBV5-1
d_call: TRBD1
cdr3_aa: CASSTGDMAKGEQYF
cdr3_nt: TGCGCCAGCAGCACAGGGGACATGGCTAAGGGCGAGCAGTACTTC

clone_size: once
j_call: TRBJ2-3
v_call: TRBV5-6
d_call: -
cdr3_aa: CASSLVSDTQYF
cdr3_nt: TGTGCCAGCAGCTTGGTCTCAGATACGCAGTATTTT